The next 24 T cell receptor beta chains were all read from a single sample in a study of STAT3 mutations in large granular lymphocyte leukemia. Study conclusions and caveats: At least one immunodominant TCR beta clonotype appeared in every T-cell large granular lymphocyte leukemia patient.

TCRdb keeps only in-frame clones here, not all; method: immunoSEQ multiplex PCR. The sample lists some 37,000 clones; about 88% were seen once. Their specific antigens are unknown. Sequencing was performed on PBMCs. The receptors originated from a human donor with T large granular lymphocyte leukemia. Some clones in this sample may be carry-over from other donors' samples.

V usage is TRBV27 and J usage is TRBJ1-5, with a possible D match to TRBD1 (6 bases). This CDR3 comprises 14 residues. Germline CDR1 reads MNHEY; CDR2 reads SMNVEV (reference sequence). Between the trimmed V and J ends, which lost 4 bases and 9 bases, there was a span of 16 bases. The CDR3 nucleotides read TGTGCCAGCAGTTCCGTGGGGGGCATGGTGCCCCAGCATTTT. It translates to CASSSVGGMVPQHF.

The V gene is TRBV5-1, the J gene TRBJ2-2; 12 nucleotides line up with TRBD1. After removal of 4 bases from V and 3 bases from J, the junction contained 10 bases not matched to a gene. This CDR3 comprises 18 residues. Germline assignment: CDR1 SGHRS and CDR2 YFSETQ. CDR3 residues: CASSNDRDRGRDTGELFF. In nucleotides, the CDR3 is TGCGCCAGCAGCAACGATAGGGACAGGGGGCGCGACACCGGGGAGCTGTTTTTT.

This clone is a singleton in its sample. This chain uses TRBV5-8 with TRBJ2-7; the D call may be TRBD1 or TRBD2 (7 bases each). The CDR3 spans 15 residues. Germline lookup yields CDR1 SGHTS and CDR2 YDEGEE. V was cut by 3 bases and J by 0 bases, with 13 bases left in between. DNA of the CDR3: TGTGCCAGCAGCTCAGGGGGGGCCCTCTCCTACGAGCAGTACGTC. It is translated as CASSSGGALSYEQYV.

The V and J genes are TRBV7-7 and TRBJ2-5, with D hard to call. The CDR3 contains 14 residues. Trimming removed 5 bases at V and 1 base at J, with 11 bases between. The germline V gene has CDR1 SSHAT and CDR2 FNYEAQ (reference sequence). The CDR3 here is CASSPTVGQETQYF. CDR3 bases: TGTGCCAGCAGCCCAACAGTGGGCCAAGAGACCCAGTACTTC.

The table lists this clone with a few counts. The CDR3 DNA sequence: TGTGCCAGCAGCTTGGATTGGGATGGCTACACCTTC. Translated: CASSLDWDGYTF. This sequence joins TRBV5-4 and TRBJ1-2; D gene unclear. CDR1 is SGHNT and CDR2 is YYREEE in the germline V gene (reference sequence). V dropped 0 bases and J dropped 6 bases, with 6 bases sitting between them. The CDR3 covers 12 residues.

The rearrangement joins TRBV28 to TRBJ1-1; 7 bases map to TRBD1. V gave up 4 bases and J gave up 5 bases; unmatched junction bases: 13. CDR3 length equals 16 residues. Germline V gene lookup returns CDR1 MDHEN and CDR2 SYDVKM. This chain's CDR3 is CASSSLTGTVLTEAFF. The CDR3 DNA sequence: TGTGCCAGCAGTTCACTGACAGGGACGGTATTAACTGAAGCTTTCTTT. Full variable domain (outside the CDR3, taken from reference TRBV28 and TRBJ1-1): DVKVTQSSRYLVKRTGEKVFLECVQDMDHENMFWYRQDPGLGLRLIYFSYDVKMKEKGDIPEGYSVSREKKERFSLILESASTNQTSMYLCASSSLTGTVLTEAFFGQGTRLTVV.

V gene TRBV4-1 combines with J gene TRBJ2-7, with unresolved D. Trimming took 0 bases from V and 2 from J, leaving 5 bases between them. The CDR3 sequence is 13 residues long. The germline V gene encodes CDR1 MGHRA and CDR2 YSYEKL. In DNA, the CDR3 is TGCGCCAGCAGCCAAGAACCTCCCTACGAGCAGTACGTC. Its translation is CASSQEPPYEQYV.

The rearrangement joins TRBV6-1 to TRBJ2-5, with 13 bases fitting TRBD2. Per the germline V gene, CDR1 is MNHNS and CDR2 is SASEGT. This CDR3 spans 15 amino acids. The J segment lost 5 bases and the V segment lost 7 bases, leaving 7 bases of the junction unmatched. The CDR3 nucleotides are TGTGCCAGCACTGGACTAGCGGGGGTAGGCGAGACCCAGTACTTC. Protein sequence: CASTGLAGVGETQYF.

The V and J genes are TRBV5-1 and TRBJ2-2, with a possible D match to TRBD2 (6 bases). Germline CDR1 reads SGHRS; CDR2 reads YFSETQ. V dropped 0 bases and J dropped 3 bases, with 9 bases sitting between them. This CDR3 has 15 residues. CDR3 DNA: TGCGCCAGCAGCTTGGACGGGGGTGACACCGGGGAGCTGTTTTTT. Protein product: CASSLDGGDTGELFF.

The CDR3: CASSPGAGGTDTQYF. CDR3 DNA: TGTGCCAGCAGCCCCGGCGCGGGGGGCACAGATACGCAGTATTTT. The rearrangement joins TRBV7-9 to TRBJ2-3, with TRBD2 matching 7 bases. V was pared by 5 bases and J by 1 base, with 6 bases of the junction left unmatched. Germline V CDR1 and CDR2: SEHNR, FQNEAQ (reference sequence). The CDR3 contains 15 residues. Based on the CDR3 plus reference TRBV7-9 and TRBJ2-3, the full variable domain is DTGVSQNPRHKITKRGQNVTFRCDPISEHNRLYWYRQTLGQGPEFLTYFQNEAQLEKSRLLSDRFSAERPKGSFSTLEIQRTEQGDSAMYLCASSPGAGGTDTQYFGPGTRLTVL.

This clone was found once. CDR3 in amino acids: CASLGGEETQYF. The CDR3 DNA sequence: TGTGCCAGCCTGGGGGGGGAAGAGACCCAGTACTTC. The chain uses TRBV7-9 and TRBJ2-5, with 7 bases fitting TRBD2. CDR1 SEHNR and CDR2 FQNEAQ come from the germline V gene (reference sequence). Losses at the gene ends were 8 bases for V and 3 bases for J; bases not matched to a gene: 3. The CDR3 runs 12 residues.

Only a few counts were recorded for this clone. This chain links TRBV7-9 with TRBJ2-7, with 8 bases that match TRBD1. V was pared by 0 bases and J by 1 base, with 5 bases of the junction left unmatched. Germline assignment: CDR1 SEHNR and CDR2 FQNEAQ (reference sequence). The CDR3 is 16 residues long. In DNA form, the CDR3 reads TGTGCCAGCAGCTTAGCTACAGGGGGAAGGTCCTACGAGCAGTACTTC. It yields the protein CASSLATGGRSYEQYF.

The V call is TRBV5-1, the J call TRBJ2-5; 7 bases agree with TRBD1. CDR3 size: 15 residues. The V segment lost 1 base and the J segment 5 bases; nucleotides outside the gene matches: 8. CDR1 and CDR2 from the germline V gene are SGHRS and YFSETQ. The CDR3 here is CASSLQDRVEETQYF. The CDR3 DNA reads TGCGCCAGCAGCTTGCAAGACAGGGTCGAGGAGACCCAGTACTTC.

This chain joins TRBV6-5 and TRBJ2-7; TRBD1 matches 10 bases. V shed 5 bases and J 1 base; nucleotides not matched to a gene: 5. Germline V gene sequence: CDR1 MNHEY, CDR2 SVGAGI. CDR3 size: 15 residues. This chain's CDR3 is CASSTPGQGSYEQYF. The CDR3 DNA sequence: TGTGCCAGCAGTACGCCGGGACAGGGGTCCTACGAGCAGTACTTC.

This chain uses TRBV2 with TRBJ1-2; D is ambiguous. V lost 9 bases to trimming and J lost 0 bases, with 14 bases between them. The CDR3 has 14 amino acids. CDR1 is SNHLY and CDR2 is FYNNEI in the germline V gene. In nucleotides, the CDR3 is TGTGCCAGTCAGCTGCGGTCCACTAACTATGGCTACACCTTC. This codes for CASQLRSTNYGYTF.

This chain links TRBV30 with TRBJ1-5; 7 bases map to TRBD1. The ends lost 1 base at V and 4 bases at J; junction bases unmatched: 1. This CDR3 region has 13 residues. Germline assignment: CDR1 GTSNPN and CDR2 SVGIG (reference sequence). CDR3 nucleotide sequence: TGTGCCTGGAGTGAGGGGGCGAATCAGCCCCAGCATTTT. Its translation is CAWSEGANQPQHF.

The gene calls are TRBV5-4 and TRBJ1-2, with D maybe TRBD1 (5 bases). The CDR3 has 14 residues. In germline, CDR1 is SGHNT, CDR2 YYREEE (reference sequence). V was shortened by 0 bases and J by 5 bases, with 11 bases between the two germline ends. This CDR3 reads CASSLARKGYGYTF. The DNA for the CDR3 is TGTGCCAGCAGCTTGGCACGGAAGGGGTATGGCTACACCTTC. Combining the CDR3 with reference TRBV5-4 and TRBJ1-2 gives the whole variable domain ETGVTQSPTHLIKTRGQQVTLRCSSQSGHNTVSWYQQALGQGPQFIFQYYREEENGRGNFPPRFSGLQFPNYSSELNVNALELDDSALYLCASSLARKGYGYTFGSGTRLTVV.

V and J are TRBV29-1 and TRBJ2-3; 10 nucleotides line up with TRBD1. There are 15 residues in the CDR3. After removal of 1 base from V and 2 bases from J, the junction contained 3 bases not matched to a gene. The germline V gene has CDR1 SQVTM and CDR2 ANQGSEA. This chain's CDR3 is CSVEGDRGPTDTQYF. The CDR3 nucleotides are TGCAGCGTTGAAGGTGACAGGGGGCCCACAGATACGCAGTATTTT.

The chain links TRBV5-4 to TRBJ2-3; no clear D gene. V dropped 1 base and J dropped 1 base, with 7 bases sitting between them. This CDR3 is built from 14 residues. CDR1 is SGHNT, CDR2 YYREEE, per germline (reference sequence). CDR3 protein: CASSLRQGTDTQYF. CDR3 bases: TGTGCCAGCAGCTTGAGGCAGGGCACAGATACGCAGTATTTT.

In its sample, this clone was seen a few times. The chain recombines TRBV7-2 with TRBJ1-2; 9 bases fit TRBD1. The CDR3 has 13 amino acids. V was pared by 6 bases and J by 7 bases, with 6 bases of the junction left unmatched. Germline V CDR1 and CDR2: SGHTA, FQGNSA. The CDR3 DNA reads TGTGCCAGCAGGAACAGGGGGCGTCCTGGCTACACCTTC. Residues: CASRNRGRPGYTF.

The chain links TRBV7-9 to TRBJ1-1, with a possible D match to TRBD1 (5 bases). V was shortened by 1 base and J by 5 bases, with 17 bases between the two germline ends. Germline CDR1 SEHNR, CDR2 FQNEAQ (reference sequence). The CDR3 has 16 residues. DNA of the CDR3: TGTGCCAGCAGCTTAGGGCCCGGGACGAGGAATACTGAAGCTTTCTTT. Residues: CASSLGPGTRNTEAFF.

The chain couples TRBV29-1 to TRBJ2-3; TRBD1 or TRBD2 may be the D gene (5 bases each). Trimming stripped 8 bases from V and 5 bases from J, with 23 bases between. The germline CDR1 and CDR2 sequences are SQVTM and ANQGSEA. The CDR3 length is 15 residues. The CDR3 DNA sequence: TGCAGCACCCGCGACGGGACGGTGCAGGGAGATACGCAGTATTTT. Protein: CSTRDGTVQGDTQYF.

The chain combines TRBV6-6 with TRBJ1-6, with a tentative D call TRBD1 (5 bases). Deletions cut 2 bases from V and 7 bases from J, with 12 bases between. Germline CDR1 is MNHNY and CDR2 is SVGAGI (reference sequence). This CDR3 has 15 amino acids. The CDR3 DNA reads as TGTGCCAGCAGTTACCTCGTGAAGGGGAATTCACCCCTCCACTTT. Translating gives CASSYLVKGNSPLHF.

This chain connects TRBV27 to TRBJ1-6; D ambiguous. V shed 5 bases and J shed 0 bases, with 17 bases lying between them. CDR1 MNHEY and CDR2 SMNVEV come from the germline V gene (reference sequence). The CDR3 is 18 amino acids. The CDR3 region is CASSLKVLGNSYNSPLHF. Written as DNA, the CDR3 is TGTGCCAGCAGTCTGAAGGTTTTGGGGAACTCCTATAATTCACCCCTCCACTTT.